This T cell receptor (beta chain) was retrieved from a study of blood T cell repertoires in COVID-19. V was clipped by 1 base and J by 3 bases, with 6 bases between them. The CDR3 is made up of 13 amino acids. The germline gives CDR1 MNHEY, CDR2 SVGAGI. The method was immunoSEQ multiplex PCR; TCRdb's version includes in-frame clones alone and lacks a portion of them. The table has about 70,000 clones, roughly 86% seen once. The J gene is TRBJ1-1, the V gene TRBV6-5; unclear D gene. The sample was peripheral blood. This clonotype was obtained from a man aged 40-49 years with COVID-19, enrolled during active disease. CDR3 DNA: TGTGCCAGCAGTTACTGGCAGGACACTGAAGCTTTCTTT. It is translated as CASSYWQDTEAFF.